What follows are 10 T cell receptor beta chains derived from one specimen sequenced in a study of technical replicates of blood from a handful of donors. The data were produced by immunoSEQ multiplex PCR, yet TCRdb's version contains in-frame clones alone and is incomplete. The repertoire holds 65,000 to 85,000 clones, with 93% as singletons. The sequencing input was T cells isolated from PBMCs. The source is a human donor in good health.

This sequence joins TRBV2 and TRBJ2-1; 9 bases are shared with TRBD2. The V segment lost 0 bases and the J segment 1 base; nucleotides outside the gene matches: 4. Germline CDR1 SNHLY, CDR2 FYNNEI. The CDR3 consists of 17 residues. The chain's CDR3 is CASSEASLAGSYNEQFF. The CDR3 DNA follows: TGTGCCAGCAGTGAAGCCTCCCTAGCGGGATCCTACAATGAGCAGTTCTTC. Using reference TRBV2 and TRBJ2-1 for the parts outside the CDR3, the full variable domain is EPEVTQTPSHQVTQMGQEVILRCVPISNHLYFYWYRQILGQKVEFLVSFYNNEISEKSEIFDDQFSVERPDGSNFTLKIRSTKLEDSAMYFCASSEASLAGSYNEQFFGPGTRLTVL.

The J gene is TRBJ2-3, the V gene TRBV9, with 8 positions matching TRBD2. V shed 0 bases, J shed 4 bases, and the junction held 7 bases outside the gene matches. The germline gives CDR1 SGDLS, CDR2 YYNGEE. The CDR3 extends over 16 amino acids. As DNA, the CDR3 is TGTGCCAGCAGCGTAGGTAGGGGAGCGGGAGCAGATACGCAGTATTTT. It yields the protein CASSVGRGAGADTQYF.

This chain connects TRBV6-5 to TRBJ2-3; 8 bases agree with TRBD2. Per germline, CDR1 MNHEY and CDR2 SVGAGI. The CDR3 covers 13 residues. V lost 10 bases to trimming and J lost 4 bases; unmatched junction nucleotides: 7. The CDR3 spells CATSGGGSDTQYF. Here the CDR3 DNA reads TGTGCCACTTCGGGAGGGGGATCAGATACGCAGTATTTT.

The chain combines TRBV27 with TRBJ2-7; perhaps TRBD2 as D (6 bases). CDR3 size: 15 residues. Germline V gene lookup returns CDR1 MNHEY and CDR2 SMNVEV (reference sequence). The germline V and J ends were trimmed by 3 bases and 4 bases, with 16 bases remaining between them. The CDR3 spells CASSFLASETYEQYF. The CDR3 nucleotides are TGTGCCAGCAGTTTCCTGGCTAGCGAGACTTACGAGCAGTACTTC.

The J gene is TRBJ2-7, the V gene TRBV30; D possibly corresponds to TRBD2 (7 bases). The germline CDR1 and CDR2 sequences are GTSNPN and SVGIG (reference sequence). This CDR3 contains 15 residues. The V and J ends lost 7 bases and 2 bases respectively, with 21 bases between them. The CDR3 region is CASTRGGLITYEQYF. CDR3 DNA: TGTGCCTCTACTAGGGGGGGCCTAATCACCTACGAGCAGTACTTC.

V and J are TRBV19 and TRBJ2-5; 7 bases fit TRBD1. The junction had 12 bases not matched to a gene; V was cut back by 7 bases and J by 4 bases. Germline V gives CDR1 LNHDA, CDR2 SQIVND (reference sequence). The CDR3 is 15 residues long. CDR3 residues: CASKPPGQLGETQYF. In DNA, the CDR3 is TGTGCCAGTAAACCGCCGGGACAGTTAGGAGAGACCCAGTACTTC.

This chain uses TRBV7-2 with TRBJ2-7; no clear D. V lost 2 bases and J lost 6, with 5 bases in between. The germline V gene encodes CDR1 SGHTA and CDR2 FQGNSA. The CDR3 consists of 11 residues. CDR3 DNA: TGTGCCAGCAGCTTATACTCCGAGCAGTACTTC. It specifies CASSLYSEQYF.

CDR3 amino acids: CASSLRDRGSGNTIYF. CDR3 DNA: TGTGCCAGCAGCTTAAGAGACAGGGGGTCTGGAAACACCATATATTTT. The chain uses TRBV7-2 and TRBJ1-3; 9 positions match TRBD1. Trimming at V came to 2 bases and at J to 1 base, leaving 3 bases not matched to a gene. This CDR3 spans 16 amino acids. The germline CDR1 and CDR2 sequences are SGHTA and FQGNSA.

The rearrangement links TRBV10-3 to TRBJ1-2; D is ambiguous. V dropped 4 bases and J dropped 3 bases, with 6 bases sitting between them. CDR3 length: 12 amino acids. Germline V gene data show CDR1 as ENHRY and CDR2 as SYGVKD. CDR3 protein: CAISAGDYGYTF. The CDR3 DNA sequence: TGTGCCATCAGTGCGGGAGACTATGGCTACACCTTC.

This chain links TRBV5-1 with TRBJ2-3, with TRBD2 as a possible D gene (6 bases). Germline V gene data show CDR1 as SGHRS and CDR2 as YFSETQ. V lost 6 bases to trimming and J lost 1 base, with 15 bases between them. There are 15 residues in the CDR3. CDR3 region: CASNHLADRTDTQYF. CDR3 bases: TGCGCCAGCAACCACTTAGCGGATCGCACAGATACGCAGTATTTT.